Described below is a single T cell receptor beta chain sequence and its context. The sample comes from a study of sequential checkpoint blockade in melanoma. TCRdb's table, derived via immunoSEQ multiplex PCR, lists solely in-frame clones and lacks some. Of some 40,000 clones listed, roughly 88% are singletons. Treatment meaning: randomized to nivolumab then ipilimumab (arm A) or the reverse (arm B). PBMC sorting kept live CD3+CD8+ cells without CD19 or CD56. This CDR3 has 15 residues. The V and J ends lost 6 bases and 9 bases, in that order; junction bases with no gene match: 11. Germline lookup yields CDR1 MGHDK and CDR2 SYGVNS.

The chain has TRBV25-1 and TRBJ2-1; 10 nucleotides agree with TRBD2. This receptor was taken from a human donor with melanoma. The material sequenced was CD8+ T cells sorted from blood (inferred from file names), taken from a patient given nivolumab and ipilimumab in sequence. CDR3 bases: TGTGCCAGCAGCCACATAGGTGCTAGCGGGGGTGAGCAGTTCTTC. Its protein is CASSHIGASGGEQFF. The full variable domain, with the rest looked up from reference TRBV25-1 and TRBJ2-1, is EADIYQTPRYLVIGTGKKITLECSQTMGHDKMYWYQQDPGMELHLIHYSYGVNSTEKGDLSSESTVSRIRTEHFPLTLESARPSHTSQYLCASSHIGASGGEQFFGPGTRLTVL.